This TCR beta chain came from a study of response to subunit inactivated influenza vaccine. Using its own MiXCR run on the RT-PCR reads, TCRdb lists one record per CDR3 protein. The sample holds 710,000 or so distinct CDR3 sequences; 15% to 19% are singletons and the top ten take 11%. The germline V gene encodes CDR1 KGHSH and CDR2 LQKENI. The CDR3 is made up of 16 amino acids. Trimming cost V 0 bases and J 4 bases; bases outside gene matches: 6. Study-level results: New T cells are recruited in small numbers by each seasonal influenza vaccination, according to the authors' suggestion.

This clonotype was counted a few times. Its antigen is not identified. The origin of this receptor is a man aged 45-60 years who received an inactivated influenza vaccine. V gene TRBV18 combines with J gene TRBJ2-4; 7 bases are a match to TRBD2. The sample in question was PBMCs from blood, obtained 11 to 12 days after vaccination. The CDR3 here is CASSPPPGGSKNIQYF. The CDR3 region has the DNA TGTGCCAGCTCACCACCGCCGGGAGGCTCTAAAAACATTCAGTACTTC.